The 8 T cell receptor beta chains presented below share a single source sample, sequenced in a study of a mutant IDH1 vaccine in newly diagnosed glioma. The method was immunoSEQ multiplex PCR; TCRdb's version includes in-frame clones alone and lacks a portion of them. The table lists about 21,000 clones, roughly 86% of them singletons. Time point of the sample: week 11, during vaccination. Vaccination used 300 ug of mutant IDH1 20-mer peptide per dose, with topical imiquimod. These receptors' targets are unknown. The specimen comprised PBMCs, sampled from a glioma patient whose treatment included an IDH1 peptide vaccine. These receptor sequences come from a woman aged 40 to 50 with glioma.

The chain carries TRBV27 and TRBJ2-4, with 10 bases that match TRBD2. V gave up 2 bases and J gave up 6 bases; unmatched junction bases: 4. This CDR3 comprises 15 residues. Per the germline V gene, CDR1 is MNHEY and CDR2 is SMNVEV (reference sequence). The CDR3 sequence is CASSLLSGGGNIQYF. As DNA, the CDR3 is TGTGCCAGCAGTTTACTAAGCGGGGGGGGAAACATTCAGTACTTC.

There are a few counts of this clone. This rearrangement joins TRBV27 to TRBJ2-7; possibly TRBD1 for D (5 bases). The CDR3 loop spans 15 amino acids. Trimming took off 5 bases at V and 1 base at J, with 15 bases between the two ends. Germline CDR1 MNHEY, CDR2 SMNVEV (reference sequence). In DNA, the CDR3 is TGTGCCAGCAGTCCGCGGATGGGGCCTTCCTACGAGCAGTACTTC. The encoded protein is CASSPRMGPSYEQYF.

The rearrangement links TRBV15 to TRBJ2-2; 8 positions agree with TRBD1. The CDR3 is made up of 16 amino acids. Germline values: CDR1 LNHNV, CDR2 YYDKDF (reference sequence). V gave up 5 bases and J gave up 4 bases; unmatched junction bases: 9. CDR3 bases: TGTGCCACCAGCGCCCAAACAGGGGGTTTCACCGGGGAGCTGTTTTTT. Its translation is CATSAQTGGFTGELFF.

The rearrangement uses TRBV9 and TRBJ1-4; 8 nucleotides match TRBD1. The CDR3 spans 17 residues. J gave up 4 bases and V 0 bases, and 8 bases lay outside the gene matches. Germline loops: CDR1 SGDLS, CDR2 YYNGEE. This CDR3 reads CASSVAQGANHNEKLFF. The CDR3 coding sequence is TGTGCCAGCAGCGTAGCTCAGGGGGCGAACCATAATGAAAAACTGTTTTTT.

J is TRBJ2-1 and V is TRBV7-2, with 11 bases fitting TRBD1. The CDR3 has 15 amino acids. V shed 1 base and J 6 bases; nucleotides not matched to a gene: 2. The V gene's germline CDR1 is SGHTA and CDR2 FQGNSA. CDR3 in DNA: TGTGCCAGCAGCTTAGGCGGGACAGGGGGCAATGAGCAGTTCTTC. Protein product: CASSLGGTGGNEQFF.

The chain links TRBV7-2 to TRBJ2-2; maybe TRBD1 (5 bases). The CDR3 has 12 amino acids. Trimming stripped 3 bases from V and 7 bases from J, with 6 bases between. The germline gives CDR1 SGHTA, CDR2 FQGNSA. The CDR3 DNA reads as TGTGCCAGCAGCTTTGACAGCGGGGAGCTGTTTTTT. Translated, it gives CASSFDSGELFF.

The rearrangement links TRBV6-5 to TRBJ2-7; D may be TRBD1 (5 bases). The CDR3 runs to 14 residues. V lost 6 bases and J 6 bases, leaving 18 bases between the germline ends. Germline CDR1 reads MNHEY; CDR2 reads SVGAGI. The CDR3 loop reads CASRLGVLEGEQYF. The CDR3 DNA sequence: TGTGCCAGCAGGCTAGGGGTGCTAGAAGGCGAGCAGTACTTC.

This chain links TRBV2 with TRBJ1-2; D remains ambiguous. The CDR3 has 14 residues. In germline, CDR1 is SNHLY, CDR2 FYNNEI. The V end lost 6 bases, the J end lost 0 bases, and 11 bases lay between the germline ends. Written as DNA, the CDR3 is TGTGCCAGCAGGGTGGGCAGGTCTAACTATGGCTACACCTTC. Translated, it gives CASRVGRSNYGYTF. The whole variable domain, filled in from reference TRBV2 and TRBJ1-2, reads EPEVTQTPSHQVTQMGQEVILRCVPISNHLYFYWYRQILGQKVEFLVSFYNNEISEKSEIFDDQFSVERPDGSNFTLKIRSTKLEDSAMYFCASRVGRSNYGYTFGSGTRLTVV.